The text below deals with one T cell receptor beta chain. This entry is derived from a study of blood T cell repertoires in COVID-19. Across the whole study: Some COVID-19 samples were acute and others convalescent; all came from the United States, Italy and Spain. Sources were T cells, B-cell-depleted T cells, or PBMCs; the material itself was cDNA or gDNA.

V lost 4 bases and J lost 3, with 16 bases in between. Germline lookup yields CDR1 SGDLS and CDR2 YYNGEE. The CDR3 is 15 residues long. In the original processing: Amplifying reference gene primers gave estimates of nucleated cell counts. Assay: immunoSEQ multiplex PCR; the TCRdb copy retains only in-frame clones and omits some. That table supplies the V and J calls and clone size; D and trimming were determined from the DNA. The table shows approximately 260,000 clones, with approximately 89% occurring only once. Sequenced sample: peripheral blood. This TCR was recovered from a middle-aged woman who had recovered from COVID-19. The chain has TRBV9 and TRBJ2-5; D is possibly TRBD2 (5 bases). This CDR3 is CASSPHSERKETQYF. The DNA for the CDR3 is TGTGCCAGCAGCCCGCACTCGGAGCGGAAAGAGACCCAGTACTTC.